This T cell receptor beta chain appears in the sequencing data of a study of blood T cell repertoires in COVID-19. Trimming left V 5 bases short and J 2 bases short, with 13 bases between. The germline V gene encodes CDR1 SGHAT and CDR2 FQNNGV. The CDR3 is made up of 15 amino acids. TCRdb keeps only in-frame clones here, not all; method: immunoSEQ multiplex PCR. The sample consists of approximately 500,000 clones, 85% to 90% of them appearing once. This sequence joins TRBV11-2 and TRBJ2-1, with a weak D call TRBD1 (7 bases). The receptor was isolated from a woman between 45 and 65 years old with COVID-19, enrolled during active disease. The sequenced material came from peripheral blood. Here the CDR3 DNA reads TGTGCCAGCAGCCCCAGGGGGAGGACCTACAATGAGCAGTTCTTC. It encodes CASSPRGRTYNEQFF.